This TCR beta chain was profiled in a study of cytomegalovirus exposure and HLA in healthy donors. Broader study findings: There were some public TCRs occurring in many donors, but most TCR sequences were rare.

As for this clone: Its specificity is not known.

The PCR made use of 60 Vbeta and 13 Jbeta primers. Clones were sequenced by immunoSEQ multiplex PCR, and TCRdb holds only the in-frame ones, with some missing. The data hold over 100,000 clones, with 76% observed a single time. The length of the CDR3 is 18 residues. Looked up from germline, CDR1 is SGHNT and CDR2 is YENEEA. Unmatched junction bases numbered 9, after V lost 5 bases and J lost 0 bases. Sequencing was performed on PBMCs. The V gene is TRBV11-3, the J gene TRBJ2-6; 8 bases line up with TRBD1. This TCR was recovered from a woman aged 40 to 50 in good health and CMV-seropositive. The CDR3 loop reads CASSLGTGDSSGANVLTF. The CDR3 coding sequence is TGTGCCAGCAGCCTCGGGACAGGTGATTCCTCTGGGGCCAACGTCCTGACTTTC.